This T cell receptor beta chain was observed in a study of tumor-infiltrating lymphocytes in primary liver carcinoma. Study-level background: Primary liver carcinoma, confirmed by histopathology, was surgically resected. Every sample contained roughly 3.5 to 8 million productive TCRbeta reads, and these numbers were similar from one tissue type to another. The patients included men and women who were aged 30 to 69 years. Study-level findings and limits: Tumor region pairs showed greater overlap than either tumor-adjacent or tumor-blood pairs did.

To note about this clonotype: Its antigen is undetermined.

Germline V CDR1 and CDR2: MDHEN, SYDVKM. CDR3 size: 16 residues. Trimming pared 3 bases from V and 0 bases from J, leaving 9 bases between. Production of TCR beta cDNA used about 500 ng total RNA together with a constant-region primer. Three nested multiplex PCR rounds of slightly modified ARM-PCR generated TCR beta libraries. Each of the first two PCR rounds ran approximately 10 cycles with TRBV1-TRBV30 forward and C-beta reverse primers. TCRdb reanalysed the multiplex PCR reads using MiXCR and keeps one entry per CDR3 protein. The sample has just over 300,000 distinct CDR3 sequences, around three fifths seen once. Germline DNA was also extracted, while the blood RNA originated from unsorted whole blood.

The chain employs TRBV28 and TRBJ1-6, with D uncertain. The sequence was collected from a woman in her thirties with primary liver carcinoma and hepatitis B virus infection. The material sequenced was peripheral blood. The CDR3 loop reads CASSFGSSSYNSPLHF. The CDR3 bases are TGTGCCAGCAGTTTTGGCAGCAGCTCCTATAATTCACCCCTCCACTTT.